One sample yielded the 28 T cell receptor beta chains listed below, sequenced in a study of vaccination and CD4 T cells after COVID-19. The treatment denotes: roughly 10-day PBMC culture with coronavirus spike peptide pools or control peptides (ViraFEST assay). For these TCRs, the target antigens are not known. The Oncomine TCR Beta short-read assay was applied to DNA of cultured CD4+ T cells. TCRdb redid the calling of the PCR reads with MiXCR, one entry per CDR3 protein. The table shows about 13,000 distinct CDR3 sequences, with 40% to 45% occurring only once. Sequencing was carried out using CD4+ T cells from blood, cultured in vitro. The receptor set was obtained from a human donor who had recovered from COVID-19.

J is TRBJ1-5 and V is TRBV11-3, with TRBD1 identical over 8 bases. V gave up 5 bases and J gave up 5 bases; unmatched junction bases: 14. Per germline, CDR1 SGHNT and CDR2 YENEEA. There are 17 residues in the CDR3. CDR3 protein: CASSPNTDRAGDQPQHF. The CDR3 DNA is TGTGCCAGCAGCCCCAATACGGACAGGGCAGGGGATCAGCCCCAGCATTTT.

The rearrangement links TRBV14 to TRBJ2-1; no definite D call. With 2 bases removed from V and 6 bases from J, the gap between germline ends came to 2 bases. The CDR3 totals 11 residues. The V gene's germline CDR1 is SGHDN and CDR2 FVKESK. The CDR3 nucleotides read TGTGCCAGCAGCCAAAGCAATGAGCAGTTCTTC. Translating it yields CASSQSNEQFF.

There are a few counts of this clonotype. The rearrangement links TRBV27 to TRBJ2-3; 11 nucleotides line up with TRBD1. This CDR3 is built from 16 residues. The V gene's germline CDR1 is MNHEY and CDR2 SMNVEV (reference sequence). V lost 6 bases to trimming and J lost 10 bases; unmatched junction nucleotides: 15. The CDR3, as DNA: TGTGCCAGCAGCGACGCCGGGACAGGGGGGTCCCGTTCGCAGTATTTT. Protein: CASSDAGTGGSRSQYF.

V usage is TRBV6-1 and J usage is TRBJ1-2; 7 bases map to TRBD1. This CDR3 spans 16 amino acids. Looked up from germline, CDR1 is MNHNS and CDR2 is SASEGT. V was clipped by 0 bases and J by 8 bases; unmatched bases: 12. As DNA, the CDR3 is TGTGCCAGCAGTGAAGCCCAAAGACAGGGTTGGAGGGGCTACACCTTC. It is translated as CASSEAQRQGWRGYTF.

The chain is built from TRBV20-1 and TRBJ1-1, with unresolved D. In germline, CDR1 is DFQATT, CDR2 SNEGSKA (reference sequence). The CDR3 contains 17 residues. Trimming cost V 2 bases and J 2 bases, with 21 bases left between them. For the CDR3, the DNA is TGCAGTGCTAGATCCGCCCACGGGAGGGAGCTAAACACTGAAGCTTTCTTT. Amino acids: CSARSAHGRELNTEAFF.

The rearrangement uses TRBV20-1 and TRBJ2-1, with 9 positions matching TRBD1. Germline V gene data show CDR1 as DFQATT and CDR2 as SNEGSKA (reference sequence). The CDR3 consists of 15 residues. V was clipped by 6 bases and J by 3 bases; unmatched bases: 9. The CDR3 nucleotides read TGCAGTGCAACAACAGGGGGCTCCTACTACAATGAGCAGTTCTTC. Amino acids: CSATTGGSYYNEQFF.

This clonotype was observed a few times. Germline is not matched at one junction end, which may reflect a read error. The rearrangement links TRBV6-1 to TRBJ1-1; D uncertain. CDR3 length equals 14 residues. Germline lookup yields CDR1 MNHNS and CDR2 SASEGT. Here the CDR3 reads CASRGTGRNTEAVF. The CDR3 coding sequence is TGTGCCAGCAGGGGAACCGGACGGAACACTGAAGCTGTCTTT.

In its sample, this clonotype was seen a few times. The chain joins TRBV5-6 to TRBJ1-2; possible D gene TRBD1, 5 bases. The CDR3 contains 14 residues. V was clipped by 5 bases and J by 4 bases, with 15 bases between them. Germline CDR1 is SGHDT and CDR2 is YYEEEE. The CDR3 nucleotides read TGTGCCAGCAGTCTTACGGGACTAAGCTATGGCTACACCTTC. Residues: CASSLTGLSYGYTF.

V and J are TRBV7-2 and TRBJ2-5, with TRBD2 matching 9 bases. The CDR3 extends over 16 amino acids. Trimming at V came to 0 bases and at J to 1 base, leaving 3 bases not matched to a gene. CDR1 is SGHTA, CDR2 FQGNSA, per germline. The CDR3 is CASSLATSGAQETQYF. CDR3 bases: TGTGCCAGCAGCTTAGCGACTAGCGGAGCCCAAGAGACCCAGTACTTC.

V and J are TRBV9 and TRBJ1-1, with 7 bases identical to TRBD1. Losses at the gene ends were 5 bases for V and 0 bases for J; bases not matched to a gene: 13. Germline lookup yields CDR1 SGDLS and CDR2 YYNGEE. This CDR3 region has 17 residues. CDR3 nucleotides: TGTGCCAGCAGTGACAAAGATACGACAGGGTTGAACACTGAAGCTTTCTTT. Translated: CASSDKDTTGLNTEAFF. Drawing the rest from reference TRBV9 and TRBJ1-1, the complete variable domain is DSGVTQTPKHLITATGQRVTLRCSPRSGDLSVYWYQQSLDQGLQFLIQYYNGEERAKGNILERFSAQQFPDLHSELNLSSLELGDSALYFCASSDKDTTGLNTEAFFGQGTRLTVV.

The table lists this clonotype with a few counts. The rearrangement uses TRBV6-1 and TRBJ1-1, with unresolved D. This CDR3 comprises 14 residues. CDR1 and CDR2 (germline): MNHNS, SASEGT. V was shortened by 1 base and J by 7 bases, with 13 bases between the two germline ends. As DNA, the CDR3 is TGTGCCAGCAGTGAAGGTTTTTCCCTTGTTGAAGCTTTCTTT. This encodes CASSEGFSLVEAFF.

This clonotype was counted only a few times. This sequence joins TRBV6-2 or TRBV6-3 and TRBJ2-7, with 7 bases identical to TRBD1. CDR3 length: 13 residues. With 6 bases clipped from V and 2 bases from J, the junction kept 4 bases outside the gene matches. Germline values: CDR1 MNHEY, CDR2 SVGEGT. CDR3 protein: CASSQRGPYEQYF. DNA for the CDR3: TGTGCCAGCAGCCAAAGGGGGCCCTACGAGCAGTACTTC.

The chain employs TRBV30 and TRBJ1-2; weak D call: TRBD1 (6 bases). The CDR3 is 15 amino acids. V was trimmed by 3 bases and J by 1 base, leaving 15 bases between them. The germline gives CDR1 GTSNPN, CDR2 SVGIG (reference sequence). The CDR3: CAWRRRGLSNYGYTF. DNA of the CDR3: TGTGCCTGGAGACGCCGGGGGCTCAGTAACTATGGCTACACCTTC.

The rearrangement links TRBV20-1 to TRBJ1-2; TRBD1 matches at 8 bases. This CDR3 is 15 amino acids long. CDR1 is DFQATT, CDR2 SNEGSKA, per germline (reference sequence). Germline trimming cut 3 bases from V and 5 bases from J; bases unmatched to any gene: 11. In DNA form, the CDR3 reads TGCAGTGCTAGGCGGCTACAGGGGGGGCGTTATGGCTACACCTTC. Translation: CSARRLQGGRYGYTF.

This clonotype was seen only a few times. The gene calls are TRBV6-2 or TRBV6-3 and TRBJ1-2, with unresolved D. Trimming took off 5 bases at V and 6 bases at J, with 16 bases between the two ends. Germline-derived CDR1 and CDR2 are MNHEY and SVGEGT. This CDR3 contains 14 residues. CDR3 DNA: TGTGCCAGCAGTGCTCAGTTCACCCTGAATGGCTACACCTTC. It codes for CASSAQFTLNGYTF.

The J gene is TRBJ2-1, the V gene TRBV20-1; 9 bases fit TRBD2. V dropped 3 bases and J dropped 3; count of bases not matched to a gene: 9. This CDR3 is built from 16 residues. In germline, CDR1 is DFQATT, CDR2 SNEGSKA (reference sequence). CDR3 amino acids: CSARVGSSGIYNEQFF. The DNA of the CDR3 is TGCAGTGCTAGGGTAGGGTCTAGCGGGATCTACAATGAGCAGTTCTTC.

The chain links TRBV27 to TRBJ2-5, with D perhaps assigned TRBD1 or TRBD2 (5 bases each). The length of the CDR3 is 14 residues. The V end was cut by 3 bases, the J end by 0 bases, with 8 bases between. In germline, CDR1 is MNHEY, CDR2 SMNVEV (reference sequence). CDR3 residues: CASSFLGDQETQYF. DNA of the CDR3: TGTGCCAGCAGTTTTCTGGGGGACCAAGAGACCCAGTACTTC.

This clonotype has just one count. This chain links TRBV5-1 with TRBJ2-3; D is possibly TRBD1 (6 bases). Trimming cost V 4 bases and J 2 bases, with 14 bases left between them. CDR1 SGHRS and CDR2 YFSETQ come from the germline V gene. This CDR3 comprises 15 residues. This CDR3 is CASSPRQVSTDTQYF. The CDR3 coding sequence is TGCGCCAGCAGCCCTAGACAGGTCTCCACAGATACGCAGTATTTT.

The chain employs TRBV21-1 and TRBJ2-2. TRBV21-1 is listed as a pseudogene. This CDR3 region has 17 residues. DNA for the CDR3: TGTGCCAGCAGCAAATTCGACACCCTAAGGAGCACCGGGGAGCTGTTTTTT. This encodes CASSKFDTLRSTGELFF.

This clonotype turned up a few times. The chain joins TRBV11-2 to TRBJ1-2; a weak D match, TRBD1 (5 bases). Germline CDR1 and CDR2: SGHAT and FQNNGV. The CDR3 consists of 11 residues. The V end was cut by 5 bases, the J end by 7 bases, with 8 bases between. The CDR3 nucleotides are TGTGCCAGCAGCCCGGGGGTTGGCTACACCTTC. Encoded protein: CASSPGVGYTF.

CDR3 sequence reads: CASSYSRPRNYGYTF. The CDR3 coding sequence is TGTGCCAGCAGTTACTCGAGACCGCGGAACTATGGCTACACCTTC. The J gene is TRBJ1-2, the V gene TRBV6-5; D unresolved. From germline, CDR1 is MNHEY and CDR2 SVGAGI. Trimming pared 0 bases from V and 2 bases from J, leaving 10 bases between. The CDR3 extends over 15 amino acids.

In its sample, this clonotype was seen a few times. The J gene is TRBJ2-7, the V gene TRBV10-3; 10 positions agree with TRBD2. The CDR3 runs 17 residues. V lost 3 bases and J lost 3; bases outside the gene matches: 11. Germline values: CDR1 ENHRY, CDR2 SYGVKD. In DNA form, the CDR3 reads TGTGCCATCAGTGATAATAGCGGGAGGTCCGTCGACTACGAGCAGTACTTC. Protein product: CAISDNSGRSVDYEQYF.

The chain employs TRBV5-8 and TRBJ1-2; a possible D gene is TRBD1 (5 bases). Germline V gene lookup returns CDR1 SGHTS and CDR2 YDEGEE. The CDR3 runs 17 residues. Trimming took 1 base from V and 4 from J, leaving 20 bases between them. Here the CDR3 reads CASSLSVGAQEIYGYTF. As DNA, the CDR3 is TGTGCCAGCAGCTTGAGTGTCGGGGCCCAAGAGATCTATGGCTACACCTTC.

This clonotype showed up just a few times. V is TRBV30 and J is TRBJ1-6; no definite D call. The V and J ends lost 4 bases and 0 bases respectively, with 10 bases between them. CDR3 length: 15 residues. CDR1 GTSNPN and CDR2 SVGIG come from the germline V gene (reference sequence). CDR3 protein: CAWTYGSSYNSPLHF. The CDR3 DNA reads TGTGCCTGGACCTACGGGAGCTCCTATAATTCACCCCTCCACTTT.

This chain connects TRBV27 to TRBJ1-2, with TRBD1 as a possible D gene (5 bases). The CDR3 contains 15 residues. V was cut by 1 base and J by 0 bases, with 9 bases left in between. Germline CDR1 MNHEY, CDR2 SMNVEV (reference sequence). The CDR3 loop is CASSLLGTPNYGYTF. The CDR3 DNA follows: TGTGCCAGCAGTTTATTAGGGACTCCTAACTATGGCTACACCTTC.

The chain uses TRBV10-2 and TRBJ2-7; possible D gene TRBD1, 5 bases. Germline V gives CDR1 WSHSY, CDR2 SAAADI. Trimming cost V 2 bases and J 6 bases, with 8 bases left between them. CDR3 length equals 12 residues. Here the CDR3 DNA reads TGCGCCAGCAGTGAGACAGGCCGCGAGCAGTACTTC. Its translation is CASSETGREQYF.

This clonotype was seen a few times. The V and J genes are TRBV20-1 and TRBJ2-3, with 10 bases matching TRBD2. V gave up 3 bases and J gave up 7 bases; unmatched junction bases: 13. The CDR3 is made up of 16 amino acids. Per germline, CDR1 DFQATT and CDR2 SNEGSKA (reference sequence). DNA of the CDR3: TGCAGTGCTAGCGGTAGAAGCGGGAGGGGTGGGCATACGCAGTATTTT. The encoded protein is CSASGRSGRGGHTQYF.

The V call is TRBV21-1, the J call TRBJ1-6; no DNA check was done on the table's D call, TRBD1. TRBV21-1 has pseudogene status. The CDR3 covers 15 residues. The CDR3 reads CASTKPGQKYSPLHF. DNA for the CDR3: TGTGCCAGCACCAAACCGGGGCAGAAATATTCACCCCTCCACTTT.